Listed below are T cell receptor beta chains from one sample, sequenced in a study of blood T cell repertoires in COVID-19. Sequenced by immunoSEQ multiplex PCR; TCRdb stores in-frame clones only, minus some. Of about 64,000 clones listed, about 88% are singletons. The sequencing sample was made of peripheral blood. These receptors originate from a man between 70 and 80 years old with acute or convalescent COVID-19. Each CDR3 is given with its conserved first and last residue. Fields, in order: CDR3 DNA, CDR3 protein, CDR3 length, D gene, clone size, J gene, V gene. D genes are given only for firm matches. A clone size is listed for some rows: how often the clone was seen (once, few, many), or a class if it is expanded.

CDR3nt: TGTGCCAGCACCGACAACCGTGGACAGAAACTGTTTTTT
CDR3aa: CASTDNRGQKLFF
len: 13
d_gene: -
abundance: few
j_gene: TRBJ1-4
v_gene: TRBV28

CDR3nt: TGTGCCAGCAGTTCCACGACTAGCGGGGGGATTAGCTCCTACAATGAGCAGTTCTTC
CDR3aa: CASSSTTSGGISSYNEQFF
len: 19
d_gene: TRBD2
abundance: -
j_gene: TRBJ2-1
v_gene: TRBV28

CDR3nt: TGCGCCAGCAGCCTGAGAAGCGGGGCTTACAATGAGCAGTTCTTC
CDR3aa: CASSLRSGAYNEQFF
len: 15
d_gene: TRBD2
abundance: -
j_gene: TRBJ2-1
v_gene: TRBV4-1

CDR3nt: TGTGCCAGCGATGCTAGCGGTGCGAGCTCCTACAATGAGCAGTTCTTC
CDR3aa: CASDASGASSYNEQFF
len: 16
d_gene: TRBD2
abundance: -
j_gene: TRBJ2-1
v_gene: TRBV27

CDR3nt: TGCGCCAGCAGCCAAGCCCCCGGGAGGGGCTGGGGCACCGGGGAGCTGTTTTTT
CDR3aa: CASSQAPGRGWGTGELFF
len: 18
d_gene: TRBD2
abundance: -
j_gene: TRBJ2-2
v_gene: TRBV4-1

CDR3nt: TGTGCCAGCAGCTCTCTACAGGGAGTACGCTACGAGCAGTACTTC
CDR3aa: CASSSLQGVRYEQYF
len: 15
d_gene: -
abundance: once
j_gene: TRBJ2-7
v_gene: TRBV5-5

CDR3nt: TGTGCCAGCAGTGACGGGGAGGCAGATACGCAGTATTTT
CDR3aa: CASSDGEADTQYF
len: 13
d_gene: -
abundance: -
j_gene: TRBJ2-3
v_gene: TRBV2

CDR3nt: TGTGCCAGCAGCGTAGATCCCAGTACTACCCAGACCCAGTACTTC
CDR3aa: CASSVDPSTTQTQYF
len: 15
d_gene: -
abundance: -
j_gene: TRBJ2-5
v_gene: TRBV9

CDR3nt: TGTGCCAGCAGCCCGCGTACAGGGCCCTACGAGCAGTACTTC
CDR3aa: CASSPRTGPYEQYF
len: 14
d_gene: -
abundance: -
j_gene: TRBJ2-7
v_gene: TRBV7-3

CDR3nt: TGTGCCAGCAGCTCTCCGGGACAGGCTCACAATGAGCAGTTCTTC
CDR3aa: CASSSPGQAHNEQFF
len: 15
d_gene: TRBD1
abundance: -
j_gene: TRBJ2-1
v_gene: TRBV7-9

CDR3nt: TGCGCCAGCAGCGCGGGGGGGACCGTCCAAGAGACCCAGTACTTC
CDR3aa: CASSAGGTVQETQYF
len: 15
d_gene: TRBD2
abundance: -
j_gene: TRBJ2-5
v_gene: TRBV5-1

CDR3nt: TGTGCCAGCAGCCTCAGGGGCCCAGGCACAGATACGCAGTATTTT
CDR3aa: CASSLRGPGTDTQYF
len: 15
d_gene: -
abundance: -
j_gene: TRBJ2-3
v_gene: TRBV5-4

CDR3nt: TGTGCCAGCAGTGACACAAATCCAGTAAACTATGGCTACACCTTC
CDR3aa: CASSDTNPVNYGYTF
len: 15
d_gene: -
abundance: -
j_gene: TRBJ1-2
v_gene: TRBV25-1

CDR3nt: TGTGCCAGCAGCCCCCTCGGCCAAGAGACCCAGTACTTC
CDR3aa: CASSPLGQETQYF
len: 13
d_gene: -
abundance: -
j_gene: TRBJ2-5
v_gene: TRBV27

CDR3nt: TGTGCCAGTAACCGACAGGGATCTGCCGGAAACACCATATATTTT
CDR3aa: CASNRQGSAGNTIYF
len: 15
d_gene: TRBD1
abundance: -
j_gene: TRBJ1-3
v_gene: TRBV19

CDR3nt: TGTGCCAGCTCACCCTTTACAGGGGCGGGGAACACTGAAGCTTTCTTT
CDR3aa: CASSPFTGAGNTEAFF
len: 16
d_gene: TRBD1
abundance: -
j_gene: TRBJ1-1
v_gene: TRBV18

CDR3nt: TGTGCCAGCAGCTCCGGAGGGAACCCCCCTACTGGCTACACCTTC
CDR3aa: CASSSGGNPPTGYTF
len: 15
d_gene: -
abundance: -
j_gene: TRBJ1-2
v_gene: TRBV21-1

CDR3nt: TGTGCCAGCAGCTTATCGGGGACCGGGGAGCTGTTTTTT
CDR3aa: CASSLSGTGELFF
len: 13
d_gene: -
abundance: -
j_gene: TRBJ2-2
v_gene: TRBV7-7

CDR3nt: TGCGCCAGCAGCCAAGCATCGCCCGGGGGAGATACGCAGTATTTT
CDR3aa: CASSQASPGGDTQYF
len: 15
d_gene: -
abundance: -
j_gene: TRBJ2-3
v_gene: TRBV4-3

CDR3nt: TGTGCCTGGGGGCAGCAGGGGAGCACCGGGGAGCTGTTTTTT
CDR3aa: CAWGQQGSTGELFF
len: 14
d_gene: -
abundance: few
j_gene: TRBJ2-2
v_gene: TRBV30

CDR3nt: TGTGCCAGCAGCTTGGCGGCGGGCTCCTACAATGAGCAGTTCTTC
CDR3aa: CASSLAAGSYNEQFF
len: 15
d_gene: -
abundance: -
j_gene: TRBJ2-1
v_gene: TRBV5-5

CDR3nt: TGTGCCAGTAGGGTGGACAGGGTCGGCTACGAGCAGTACTTC
CDR3aa: CASRVDRVGYEQYF
len: 14
d_gene: TRBD1
abundance: few
j_gene: TRBJ2-7
v_gene: TRBV19

CDR3nt: TGTGCCAGCAGCGTAGTAGCGGGGGGGCCTGGAGAGACCCAGTACTTC
CDR3aa: CASSVVAGGPGETQYF
len: 16
d_gene: TRBD2
abundance: -
j_gene: TRBJ2-5
v_gene: TRBV9

CDR3nt: TGTGCCAGCAGCTCCAACAGGGCATACTACGAGCAGTACTTC
CDR3aa: CASSSNRAYYEQYF
len: 14
d_gene: -
abundance: -
j_gene: TRBJ2-7
v_gene: TRBV5-5

CDR3nt: TGTGCCAGCAGCTTGGCGGGACAGGGCCAGCATTTT
CDR3aa: CASSLAGQGQHF
len: 12
d_gene: TRBD1
abundance: -
j_gene: TRBJ1-5
v_gene: TRBV7-2

CDR3nt: TGTGCTAGCAGTTGGGACAGGGGGGAGACCCAGTACTTC
CDR3aa: CASSWDRGETQYF
len: 13
d_gene: TRBD1
abundance: few
j_gene: TRBJ2-5
v_gene: TRBV7-7

CDR3nt: TGTGCCAGTAGTATAGATCCAGGGTCTTATGGCTACACCTTC
CDR3aa: CASSIDPGSYGYTF
len: 14
d_gene: -
abundance: -
j_gene: TRBJ1-2
v_gene: TRBV19

CDR3nt: TGTGCCAGCAAGCGTTTAAGGGGGAACACTGAAGCTTTCTTT
CDR3aa: CASKRLRGNTEAFF
len: 14
d_gene: -
abundance: -
j_gene: TRBJ1-1
v_gene: TRBV28